The TCR beta chain described here comes from a study of T cell clonality in common variable immunodeficiency. Here immunoSEQ multiplex PCR was the method, and the copy in TCRdb shows in-frame clones only, minus some. This repertoire holds about 42,000 clones, and none appear only once. There are many counts of this clone. Its specificity is not known. The read halts 3 residues ahead of the CDR3 end, with the missing end drawn from the germline J gene. Study-wide results and caveats: Compared with healthy controls, CVID subjects showed increased TCRbeta clonality, mostly in about a third. Common variable immunodeficiency TCR beta sequences reportedly had fewer deletions and N-nucleotide insertions.

Most patients and controls had Caucasian heritage. Each donor provided roughly 4.5 to 8 ml of heparinized whole blood. Per the germline V gene, CDR1 is SNHLY and CDR2 is FYNNEI. The V gene lost 3 bases and the J gene lost 4 bases, with 9 bases spanning the gap. This CDR3 comprises 13 residues. Sequencing was carried out using peripheral blood mononuclear cells. The clonotype was recovered from a person aged 18 to 70 in good health. This rearrangement joins TRBV2 to TRBJ1-2, with D maybe TRBD1 (5 bases). This CDR3 reads CASSDQGPYGYTF. The DNA read from the CDR3 is TGTGCCAGCAGTGATCAGGGTCCCTATGGC.